The 17 T cell receptor beta chains reported below all come from one sample, sequenced in a study of cytomegalovirus exposure and HLA in healthy donors. The PCR employed 60 Vbeta primers together with 13 Jbeta primers. Assay: immunoSEQ multiplex PCR; the TCRdb copy retains only in-frame clones and omits some. Its table records fewer than 85,000 clones. Sequencing input: PBMCs. The receptors were gathered from a man aged 25 to 40 in good health and CMV-seronegative.

The chain uses TRBV6-5 and TRBJ1-2; 8 nucleotides match TRBD1. The CDR3 is made up of 14 amino acids. V shed 0 bases, J shed 7 bases, and the junction held 4 bases outside the gene matches. Germline V gives CDR1 MNHEY, CDR2 SVGAGI. The CDR3 nucleotides read TGTGCCAGCAGTTACTCGCGGACAGGGCTTGGCTACACCTTC. Its translation is CASSYSRTGLGYTF.

This rearrangement joins TRBV6-5 to TRBJ2-1; 12 nucleotides agree with TRBD1. This CDR3 region has 15 residues. The germline gives CDR1 MNHEY, CDR2 SVGAGI. Trimming at V came to 6 bases and at J to 8 bases, leaving 8 bases not matched to a gene. CDR3 sequence: CASRLLGDRGHEQFF. The DNA of the CDR3 is TGTGCCAGCAGGTTACTGGGGGACAGGGGGCATGAGCAGTTCTTC.

J is TRBJ1-1 and V is TRBV7-2; 9 bases line up with TRBD1. Germline loops: CDR1 SGHTA, CDR2 FQGNSA. V lost 4 bases and J lost 4; bases outside the gene matches: 4. The CDR3 runs to 14 residues. As DNA, the CDR3 is TGTGCCAGCAGCTCGACAGGGGGTGTCACTGAAGCTTTCTTT. It translates to CASSSTGGVTEAFF.

Points on this clone: Additional DNA sequences in this sample encode the identical CDR3. The rearrangement uses TRBV9 and TRBJ1-1; the D gene is possibly TRBD1 (6 bases). The CDR3 totals 14 residues. CDR1 and CDR2 from the germline V gene are SGDLS and YYNGEE. Trimming left V 3 bases short and J 4 bases short, with 13 bases between. DNA of the CDR3: TGTGCCAGCAGCGCAAATAGGGGGGGCACTGAAGCTTTCTTT. As protein: CASSANRGGTEAFF.

The CDR3 DNA is TGTGCCAGTAGTACGGTCGAGAACTATGGCTACACCTTC. Encoded protein: CASSTVENYGYTF. V and J are TRBV19 and TRBJ1-2; no reliable D call. V lost 4 bases to trimming and J lost 2 bases, with 8 bases between them. The length of the CDR3 is 13 residues. The germline V gene encodes CDR1 LNHDA and CDR2 SQIVND (reference sequence). The variable domain in full, with the rest retrieved from reference TRBV19 and TRBJ1-2, is DGGITQSPKYLFRKEGQNVTLSCEQNLNHDAMYWYRQDPGQGLRLIYYSQIVNDFQKGDIAEGYSVSREKKESFPLTVTSAQKNPTAFYLCASSTVENYGYTFGSGTRLTVV.

V usage is TRBV6-5 and J usage is TRBJ2-4; D call uncertain. CDR1 and CDR2 (germline): MNHEY, SVGAGI. This CDR3 spans 14 amino acids. V lost 6 bases and J 2 bases, leaving 11 bases between the germline ends. In nucleotides, the CDR3 is TGTGCCAGCAGGTCCCCCGGGTCCAAAAACATTCAGTACTTC. Amino acids: CASRSPGSKNIQYF.

The chain carries TRBV2 and TRBJ2-2; D call uncertain. With 10 bases removed from V and 2 bases from J, the gap between germline ends came to 17 bases. The CDR3 runs 15 residues. Germline lookup yields CDR1 SNHLY and CDR2 FYNNEI. The CDR3 region has the DNA TGTGCCACCCAAGGAACGGCGGCCAACACCGGGGAGCTGTTTTTT. Amino acids: CATQGTAANTGELFF.

V and J are TRBV6-5 and TRBJ1-2; D is ambiguous. In germline, CDR1 is MNHEY, CDR2 SVGAGI. The CDR3 covers 12 residues. Trimming cost V 4 bases and J 6 bases, with 9 bases left between them. In DNA form, the CDR3 reads TGTGCCAGCAGTTCCTGGCAGAATGGCTACACCTTC. Translation gives CASSSWQNGYTF.

This rearrangement joins TRBV5-1 to TRBJ2-1; TRBD1 is a possible D gene (5 bases). Germline CDR1 SGHRS, CDR2 YFSETQ. The length of the CDR3 is 14 residues. With 0 bases removed from V and 3 bases from J, the gap between germline ends came to 7 bases. The CDR3 DNA reads as TGCGCCAGCAGCTTGGAGGGGATCTACAATGAGCAGTTCTTC. This codes for CASSLEGIYNEQFF.

The V and J genes are TRBV7-8 and TRBJ1-2; D remains unclear. V lost 1 base, J lost 3 bases, and 9 bases lay in between. CDR3 length equals 14 residues. Germline V lookup: CDR1 SGHVS, CDR2 FQNEAQ. The CDR3 loop is CASSLVPSYYGYTF. The CDR3 nucleotides are TGTGCCAGCAGCTTAGTCCCTAGTTACTATGGCTACACCTTC.

CDR3 bases: TGCGCCAGCAGCTTGACCGGTTATCGGGACAGGAACAATGAGCAGTTCTTC. This translates into CASSLTGYRDRNNEQFF. V gene TRBV5-1 combines with J gene TRBJ2-1, with TRBD1 matching over 8 bases. The CDR3 contains 17 residues. J lost 5 bases, V lost 1 base, and 11 bases had no gene match. Germline lookup yields CDR1 SGHRS and CDR2 YFSETQ.

The chain is built from TRBV10-3 and TRBJ1-1, with D uncertain. The ends were cut back, 2 bases at V and 1 base at J, with 11 bases in the middle. The CDR3 spans 15 residues. Germline CDR1 ENHRY, CDR2 SYGVKD. In nucleotides, the CDR3 is TGTGCCATCAGTGAGGGGTGGGCAGGGAACACTGAAGCTTTCTTT. Protein: CAISEGWAGNTEAFF.

V gene TRBV5-1 combines with J gene TRBJ2-1; the match to TRBD2 covers 8 bases. The germline V gene encodes CDR1 SGHRS and CDR2 YFSETQ. The CDR3 consists of 18 residues. J lost 0 bases, V lost 2 bases, and 10 bases had no gene match. The CDR3 DNA sequence: TGCGCCAGCAGCTTTGGCCCTAGCGGGTATACCTCCTACAATGAGCAGTTCTTC. Protein sequence: CASSFGPSGYTSYNEQFF.

The rearrangement joins TRBV25-1 to TRBJ1-1; 7 bases are shared with TRBD1. The trim removed 1 base at V and 10 bases at J, leaving 12 bases unmatched. The CDR3 sequence is 15 residues long. Germline values: CDR1 MGHDK, CDR2 SYGVNS. The CDR3 loop reads CASSELGAGGKGAFF. CDR3 sequence (DNA): TGTGCCAGCAGTGAATTGGGCGCAGGGGGTAAGGGAGCTTTCTTT.

This chain links TRBV6-1 with TRBJ2-5; no clear D. The germline gives CDR1 MNHNS, CDR2 SASEGT. V was trimmed by 7 bases and J by 1 base, leaving 10 bases between them. The CDR3 consists of 13 residues. The CDR3 nucleotides are TGTGCCAGCACCCCCGGTCTCCAAGAGACCCAGTACTTC. It encodes CASTPGLQETQYF.

The chain links TRBV7-6 to TRBJ1-1; D uncertain. The CDR3 totals 14 residues. The germline V gene has CDR1 SGHVS and CDR2 FNYEAQ. Trimming cost V 2 bases and J 1 base, with 8 bases left between them. In nucleotides, the CDR3 is TGTGCCAGCAGCTTAAACGGAGGGAACACTGAAGCTTTCTTT. Amino acids: CASSLNGGNTEAFF.

This chain uses TRBV19 with TRBJ2-7; D ambiguous. The V gene's germline CDR1 is LNHDA and CDR2 SQIVND (reference sequence). Between the trimmed V and J ends, which lost 3 bases and 0 bases, there was a span of 6 bases. The CDR3 has 13 amino acids. This CDR3 reads CASSIYFSYEQYF. The CDR3 DNA reads TGTGCCAGTAGTATTTACTTCTCCTACGAGCAGTACTTC.